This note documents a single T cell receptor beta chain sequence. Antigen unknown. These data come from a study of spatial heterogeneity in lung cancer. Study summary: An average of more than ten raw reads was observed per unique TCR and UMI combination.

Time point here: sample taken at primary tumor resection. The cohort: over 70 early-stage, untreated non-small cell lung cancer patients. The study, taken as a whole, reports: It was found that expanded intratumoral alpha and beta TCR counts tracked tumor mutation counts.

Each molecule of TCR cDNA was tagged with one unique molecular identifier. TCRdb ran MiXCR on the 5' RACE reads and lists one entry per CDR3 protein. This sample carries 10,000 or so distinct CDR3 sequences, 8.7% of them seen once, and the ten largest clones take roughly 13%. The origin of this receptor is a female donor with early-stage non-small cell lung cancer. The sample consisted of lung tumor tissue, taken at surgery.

CDR3 amino acids: CSARPGLAGESTGELFF. The CDR3 bases are TGCAGTGCTAGACCAGGACTAGCGGGGGAAAGCACCGGGGAGCTGTTTTTT. The V and J genes are TRBV20-1 and TRBJ2-2; TRBD2 matches 13 bases. Germline V gene data show CDR1 as DFQATT and CDR2 as SNEGSKA (reference sequence). V lost 2 bases, J lost 4 bases, and 7 bases stayed unmatched. The CDR3 runs to 17 residues.